A selection of T cell receptor beta chains follows, all from one sample in a study of blood T cell repertoires in COVID-19. Method: immunoSEQ multiplex PCR; TCRdb's copy keeps in-frame clones and lacks some. The repertoire has 100,000 to 150,000 clones, over 75% of them found once; the top ten carry 25% to 30%. Sample: peripheral blood. All receptors come from a woman at least 80 years old with acute or convalescent COVID-19. Both conserved end residues are part of each CDR3. Part of the rows lack a size; the others show once, few, many or a class for expanded clones.

>few|TRBJ1-2|TRBV4-2
CASSQDRAEGTYGYTF
>.|TRBJ2-2|TRBV5-4
CASSLPGQGTGELFF
>few|TRBJ1-1|TRBV5-8
CASSLNGGTEAFF
>once|TRBJ1-5|TRBV6-5
CASTPGQLNQPQHF
>.|TRBJ1-2|TRBV13
CASSLVARGNYGYTF
>.|TRBJ2-3|TRBV19
CASSIPATDTQYF
>once|TRBJ1-6|TRBV12-3/TRBV12-4
CASSSDILSPLHF
>.|TRBJ2-1|TRBV3-1/TRBV3-2
CASSQSRGALDEQFF
>.|TRBJ1-3|TRBV14
CASSLPGYSGNTIYF
>.|TRBJ1-2|TRBV5-5
CASMSPNYGYTF
>.|TRBJ2-3|TRBV4-1
CASSQEAPTVKVTDTQYF
>.|TRBJ2-1|TRBV6-2/TRBV6-3
CASSFSGTRVYNEQFF
>.|TRBJ1-1|TRBV4-1
CASRGRGRGSNTEAFF
>.|TRBJ2-1|TRBV9
CASSVLEGARSEQFF
>.|TRBJ1-1|TRBV7-9
CASNRAPGNTEAFF
>once|TRBJ1-1|TRBV19
CASRQGTMNTEAFF
>.|TRBJ2-4|TRBV4-2
CASSQEAGAKNIQYF
>few|TRBJ1-1|TRBV5-5
CASSLGTANTEAFF
>.|TRBJ1-5|TRBV12-3/TRBV12-4
CASSSFGQPQHF
>.|TRBJ2-5|TRBV7-6
CASSLARTGWVTQYF
>.|TRBJ1-2|TRBV27
CASTNRDSSVLGYGYTF
>.|TRBJ2-3|TRBV5-6
CASTLGQTKGDTQYF